This T cell receptor (beta chain) was sequenced during a study of T cell changes during pregnancy in multiple sclerosis. TCRdb keeps only in-frame clones here, not all; method: immunoSEQ multiplex PCR. This sample has about 55,000 clones; 85% to 95% occur once, and the top ten carry about 3%. V lost 0 bases and J 1 base, leaving 7 bases between the germline ends. The CDR3 length is 14 residues. Germline V lookup: CDR1 SGHDT, CDR2 YYEEEE. This specimen consisted of CD8+ T cells from peripheral blood mononuclear cells, obtained in the third trimester of pregnancy. The source of this sequence is a female donor with multiple sclerosis, enrolled in a pregnancy study. The J gene is TRBJ2-5, the V gene TRBV5-6; D not resolved. The CDR3 DNA reads as TGTGCCAGCAGCTTGGTTCCGGGCCAAGAGACCCAGTACTTC. Translated, it gives CASSLVPGQETQYF.